These 27 T cell receptor beta chains share one sample of origin, sequenced in a study of blood T cells in healthy people across ages. Primers used in a second PCR of roughly 6 to 12 cycles were a sample-barcoded 5' primer and a J-beta primer mix. TCRdb ran MiXCR on the 5' RACE reads and lists one entry per CDR3 protein. The sample has more than 700,000 distinct CDR3 sequences, roughly 53% seen once. Sequenced sample: blood. These receptors were taken from a man older than 75 in good health.

J is TRBJ2-2 and V is TRBV3-1, with 12 bases identical to TRBD2. Looked up from germline, CDR1 is LGHDT and CDR2 is YNNKEL (reference sequence). This CDR3 is built from 17 residues. Trimming took 2 bases from V and 2 from J; bases not matched to a gene: 3. The CDR3 spells CASSQSSGRGNTGELFF. As DNA, the CDR3 is TGTGCCAGCAGCCAATCTAGCGGGAGGGGTAACACCGGGGAGCTGTTTTTT.

This chain uses TRBV20-1 with TRBJ1-2, with D unclear. V was trimmed by 6 bases and J by 0 bases, leaving 5 bases between them. The CDR3 covers 11 residues. Germline assignment: CDR1 DFQATT and CDR2 SNEGSKA (reference sequence). The CDR3 loop reads CSAPPNYGYTF. The CDR3 DNA reads as TGCAGTGCCCCCCCTAACTATGGCTACACCTTC.

The V call is TRBV5-1, the J call TRBJ2-1; 7 bases match TRBD2. The V gene end was trimmed by 3 bases and the J gene end by 11 bases; junction bases not matched to a gene: 23. The CDR3 has 18 amino acids. Germline V CDR1 and CDR2: SGHRS, YFSETQ. DNA of the CDR3: TGCGCCAGCAGCTCAGAAGATGAATGGCGGGACTACTCAATGAAGCAGTTCTTC. It specifies CASSSEDEWRDYSMKQFF.

The chain recombines TRBV20-1 with TRBJ2-4; 7 nucleotides match TRBD2. The DNA end is more similar to TRBJ2-7, so the J call may be wrong. This CDR3 comprises 13 residues. Germline lookup yields CDR1 DFQATT and CDR2 SNEGSKA (reference sequence). DNA for the CDR3: TGCAGTGCTAGGTCTAGCGGCAGCTGCGAGCAGTACTTC. Translating gives CSARSSGSCEQYF.

V gene TRBV5-8 combines with J gene TRBJ2-1; D perhaps matches TRBD1 (5 bases). The CDR3 is made up of 13 amino acids. Germline V gene data show CDR1 as SGHTS and CDR2 as YDEGEE. V was trimmed by 4 bases and J by 4 bases, leaving 9 bases between them. The CDR3 DNA reads TGTGCCAGCAGCCCGGACACGTACAATGAGCAGTTCTTC. It specifies CASSPDTYNEQFF.

V is TRBV24-1 and J is TRBJ2-1; D unresolved. The CDR3 runs 17 residues. Trimming took 4 bases from V and 3 from J, leaving 18 bases between them. In germline, CDR1 is KGHDR, CDR2 SFDVKD. The CDR3 reads CATSDHIGPQLYNEQFF. The CDR3 nucleotides are TGTGCCACCAGTGACCACATAGGCCCTCAACTCTACAATGAGCAGTTCTTC.

This clonotype has just a few counts. The rearrangement links TRBV7-9 to TRBJ1-2, with D possibly TRBD1 on 5 matching bases. CDR3 length: 15 amino acids. Trimming stripped 4 bases from V and 5 bases from J, with 17 bases between. Germline V gene data show CDR1 as SEHNR and CDR2 as FQNEAQ (reference sequence). CDR3 coding DNA: TGTGCCAGCAGCTCCGATGGGCGGGGGTCGTATGGCTACACCTTC. Protein product: CASSSDGRGSYGYTF. Complete variable domain (other parts from reference TRBV7-9 and TRBJ1-2): DTGVSQNPRHKITKRGQNVTFRCDPISEHNRLYWYRQTLGQGPEFLTYFQNEAQLEKSRLLSDRFSAERPKGSFSTLEIQRTEQGDSAMYLCASSSDGRGSYGYTFGSGTRLTVV.

The J gene is TRBJ2-3, the V gene TRBV29-1; D unresolved. The V end was cut by 6 bases, the J end by 2 bases, with 12 bases between. The CDR3 extends over 13 amino acids. Germline values: CDR1 SQVTM, CDR2 ANQGSEA. The CDR3 reads CSVLQRPTDTQYF. The CDR3 coding sequence is TGCAGCGTCCTACAACGGCCCACAGATACGCAGTATTTT.

The chain combines TRBV3-1 with TRBJ2-6, with TRBD1 matching over 9 bases. V trimming: 4 bases; J trimming: 4 bases; junction bases outside the gene matches: 11. In germline, CDR1 is LGHDT, CDR2 YNNKEL (reference sequence). The CDR3 covers 18 residues. CDR3 sequence reads: CASSPRPQGAQGANVLTF. In nucleotides, the CDR3 is TGTGCCAGCAGCCCGAGACCACAGGGGGCGCAAGGGGCCAACGTCCTGACTTTC.

This clonotype was recorded once. V usage is TRBV20-1 and J usage is TRBJ2-3; D call uncertain. Deletions cut 0 bases from V and 2 bases from J, with 12 bases between. This CDR3 has 15 amino acids. CDR1 and CDR2 from the germline V gene are DFQATT and SNEGSKA (reference sequence). The CDR3 DNA follows: TGCAGTGCTAGAGAAGTCGGGTCCAACACAGATACGCAGTATTTT. Amino acid sequence: CSAREVGSNTDTQYF.

This chain connects TRBV20-1 to TRBJ2-5; 11 positions agree with TRBD2. TRBJ2-7 explains the end of the DNA better; the J call may be wrong. CDR1 and CDR2 (germline): DFQATT, SNEGSKA (reference sequence). The CDR3 spans 13 residues. In DNA form, the CDR3 reads TGCAGTGTTACGGGACTAGCGGACTACGAGCAGTACTTC. It is translated as CSVTGLADYEQYF.

This clonotype was seen only a few times. This chain links TRBV5-6 with TRBJ2-3; a weak D match, TRBD2 (6 bases). Per the germline V gene, CDR1 is SGHDT and CDR2 is YYEEEE. V was shortened by 5 bases and J by 0 bases, with 13 bases between the two germline ends. The CDR3 length is 15 residues. The CDR3 spells CASSSWRASTDTQYF. In DNA form, the CDR3 reads TGTGCCAGCAGTAGCTGGAGGGCAAGCACAGATACGCAGTATTTT.

The V gene is TRBV5-1, the J gene TRBJ2-1; 9 nucleotides line up with TRBD2. The V gene end was trimmed by 4 bases and the J gene end by 8 bases; junction bases not matched to a gene: 7. The CDR3 spans 14 residues. The germline V gene has CDR1 SGHRS and CDR2 YFSETQ. The CDR3 loop reads CASSLGTSRDEQFF. CDR3 coding DNA: TGCGCCAGCAGCCTGGGGACTAGCAGGGATGAGCAGTTCTTC.

The rearrangement joins TRBV25-1 to TRBJ1-2, with TRBD1 matching 8 bases. CDR1 is MGHDK and CDR2 is SYGVNS in the germline V gene. This CDR3 has 15 residues. Germline trimming cut 4 bases from V and 4 bases from J; bases unmatched to any gene: 8. The CDR3 loop is CASSASGQASYGYTF. CDR3 sequence (DNA): TGTGCCAGCAGTGCATCGGGACAGGCTAGCTATGGCTACACCTTC.

This clonotype occurred a few times. The gene calls are TRBV28 and TRBJ2-7; 11 nucleotides align to TRBD2. This CDR3 is 16 amino acids long. The V segment lost 5 bases and the J segment 0 bases; nucleotides outside the gene matches: 6. The V gene's germline CDR1 is MDHEN and CDR2 SYDVKM. The CDR3 DNA reads as TGTGCCAGCAGTAGCCCGGGACTAGCGGTCTCCTACGAGCAGTACTTC. Amino acid sequence: CASSSPGLAVSYEQYF. The full variable domain, with the rest looked up from reference TRBV28 and TRBJ2-7, is DVKVTQSSRYLVKRTGEKVFLECVQDMDHENMFWYRQDPGLGLRLIYFSYDVKMKEKGDIPEGYSVSREKKERFSLILESASTNQTSMYLCASSSPGLAVSYEQYFGPGTRLTVT.

The chain links TRBV20-1 to TRBJ2-5; TRBD2 matches at 7 bases. CDR3 size: 12 residues. CDR1 DFQATT and CDR2 SNEGSKA come from the germline V gene (reference sequence). The J segment lost 5 bases and the V segment lost 6 bases, leaving 6 bases of the junction unmatched. The CDR3: CSAPRDYETQYF. In DNA form, the CDR3 reads TGCAGTGCCCCCCGGGACTACGAGACCCAGTACTTC.

This chain joins TRBV20-1 and TRBJ2-5; maybe TRBD1 (6 bases). The V end was cut by 3 bases, the J end by 5 bases, with 19 bases between. CDR3 length: 15 amino acids. CDR1 and CDR2 (germline): DFQATT, SNEGSKA (reference sequence). The CDR3 region has the DNA TGCAGTGCTAGTGAACAGGGTCACAAGGGGGAGACCCAGTACTTC. It codes for CSASEQGHKGETQYF.

The V gene is TRBV6-6, the J gene TRBJ1-5; TRBD1 matches at 8 bases. The CDR3 length is 16 residues. Trimming removed 6 bases from V and 4 bases from J; junction bases left unmatched: 11. CDR1 and CDR2 (germline): MNHNY, SVGAGI (reference sequence). This CDR3 reads CASRPHGTGGNQPQHF. DNA for the CDR3: TGTGCCAGCAGACCTCACGGGACAGGAGGGAATCAGCCCCAGCATTTT.

The rearrangement links TRBV7-8 to TRBJ2-3; D call uncertain. Germline CDR1 is SGHVS and CDR2 is FQNEAQ. V was shortened by 1 base and J by 2 bases, with 10 bases between the two germline ends. The CDR3 length is 15 residues. CDR3 region: CASSLEGRFTDTQYF. The CDR3 nucleotides read TGTGCCAGCAGCTTAGAAGGCCGATTCACAGATACGCAGTATTTT.

This clonotype was recorded many times. The gene calls are TRBV29-1 and TRBJ2-5; no clear D gene. Germline loops: CDR1 SQVTM, CDR2 ANQGSEA. CDR3 size: 11 residues. V was cut by 7 bases and J by 4 bases, with 10 bases left in between. The CDR3 DNA follows: TGCAGCGCTAAACGCGGAGAGACCCAGTACTTC. Protein sequence: CSAKRGETQYF.

This clonotype came up once. The rearrangement joins TRBV9 to TRBJ1-1; D unresolved. The germline V gene has CDR1 SGDLS and CDR2 YYNGEE. CDR3 length: 15 amino acids. Trimming cost V 0 bases and J 1 base, with 10 bases left between them. The CDR3 DNA reads as TGTGCCAGCAGCGTAGATTTGGCTCGGAACACTGAAGCTTTCTTT. Translation gives CASSVDLARNTEAFF.

For the CDR3, the DNA is TGTGCCGGGGCTGGCCACTATGGCTACACCTTC. It specifies CAGAGHYGYTF. The chain has TRBV28 and TRBJ1-2, with D possibly being TRBD1 (5 bases). There are 11 residues in the CDR3. CDR1 MDHEN and CDR2 SYDVKM come from the germline V gene. Trimming pared 11 bases from V and 3 bases from J, leaving 10 bases between.

This clonotype was observed a few times. The V call is TRBV20-1, the J call TRBJ2-5; 10 bases match TRBD1. Germline V gives CDR1 DFQATT, CDR2 SNEGSKA (reference sequence). The CDR3 covers 14 residues. Trimming removed 1 base from V and 10 bases from J; junction bases left unmatched: 9. The CDR3 DNA reads TGCAGTGCTAGAGTCCCCGGGACAGGGGCCGACCAGTACTTC. Residues: CSARVPGTGADQYF.

The chain has TRBV20-1 and TRBJ2-1; 8 bases align to TRBD2. The CDR3 has 18 amino acids. V was pared by 2 bases and J by 0 bases, with 12 bases of the junction left unmatched. CDR1 DFQATT and CDR2 SNEGSKA come from the germline V gene (reference sequence). CDR3 nucleotide sequence: TGCAGTGCTAGATCAGAGCTAGCGGGCATATTCTCCTACAATGAGCAGTTCTTC. It encodes CSARSELAGIFSYNEQFF.

This clonotype was counted once. One junction end does not reproduce the germline sequence, and a read error may be involved. The J gene is TRBJ1-4, the V gene TRBV20-1; D is possibly TRBD1 (6 bases). Germline values: CDR1 DFQATT, CDR2 SNEGSKA (reference sequence). This CDR3 has 14 amino acids. The CDR3 sequence: CNAQRGSTNEKLFF. In DNA form, the CDR3 reads TGCAATGCTCAGAGGGGGTCAACTAATGAAAAACTGTTTTTT.

The CDR3 nucleotides are TGTGCCAGCAGCTGGAGGACTAGCTTGGCCTACGAGCAGTACTTC. It is translated as CASSWRTSLAYEQYF. The J gene is TRBJ2-7, the V gene TRBV12-3 or TRBV12-4; 8 bases map to TRBD2. The CDR3 loop spans 15 amino acids. V lost 6 bases and J lost 2; bases outside the gene matches: 9.

This chain uses TRBV7-3 with TRBJ2-3; 9 bases are shared with TRBD1. In germline, CDR1 is SGHTA, CDR2 FQGTGA. V was clipped by 4 bases and J by 6 bases; unmatched bases: 14. The CDR3 is made up of 17 amino acids. Here the CDR3 reads CASSSQGQGFMTDTQYF. DNA for the CDR3: TGTGCCAGCAGCTCCCAAGGACAGGGGTTCATGACGGATACGCAGTATTTT. Using reference TRBV7-3 and TRBJ2-3 for the parts outside the CDR3, the full variable domain is GAGVSQTPSNKVTEKGKYVELRCDPISGHTALYWYRQSLGQGPEFLIYFQGTGAADDSGLPNDRFFAVRPEGSVSTLKIQRTERGDSAVYLCASSSQGQGFMTDTQYFGPGTRLTVL.